The 20 T cell receptor beta chains reported below all come from one sample, sequenced in a study of radiotherapy plus CTLA-4 blockade in lung cancer. The data were produced by immunoSEQ multiplex PCR, yet TCRdb's version contains in-frame clones alone and is incomplete. The top ten hold roughly 6.9% of the sample, which has over 100,000 clones, approximately 90% seen once. The sequencing used peripheral blood, collected from a patient treated with radiotherapy plus ipilimumab. The receptors come from a human donor with non-small cell lung cancer that progressed on radiotherapy plus ipilimumab.

The chain uses TRBV30 and TRBJ1-2; the match to TRBD1 covers 11 bases. After removal of 2 bases from V and 3 bases from J, the junction contained 14 bases not matched to a gene. The CDR3 extends over 18 amino acids. Germline V gene data show CDR1 as GTSNPN and CDR2 as SVGIG (reference sequence). CDR3 nucleotide sequence: TGTGCCTGGAGTCCAACCTCACCGGGACAGGGGGAATACTATGGCTACACCTTC. It is translated as CAWSPTSPGQGEYYGYTF.

This CDR3 reads CASSTHGRYNEQFF. In nucleotides, the CDR3 is TGTGCCAGCAGCACCCACGGACGGTACAATGAGCAGTTCTTC. This chain joins TRBV7-8 and TRBJ2-1, with D unresolved. The CDR3 is made up of 14 amino acids. Germline V gene sequence: CDR1 SGHVS, CDR2 FQNEAQ. V lost 5 bases, J lost 4 bases, and 12 bases lay in between.

V is TRBV27 and J is TRBJ2-7, with 9 bases identical to TRBD1. Germline CDR1 is MNHEY and CDR2 is SMNVEV (reference sequence). The CDR3 spans 15 residues. Trimming cost V 0 bases and J 2 bases; bases outside gene matches: 2. CDR3 region: CASSLSDRGTYEQYF. CDR3 DNA sequence: TGTGCCAGCAGTTTATCGGACAGGGGAACCTACGAGCAGTACTTC.

The V gene is TRBV19, the J gene TRBJ2-5; 9 positions agree with TRBD2. The J segment lost 3 bases and the V segment lost 4 bases, leaving 3 bases of the junction unmatched. The germline gives CDR1 LNHDA, CDR2 SQIVND (reference sequence). The CDR3 runs 14 residues. CDR3 residues: CASSSGRAEETQYF. In DNA form, the CDR3 reads TGTGCCAGTAGTAGCGGGAGGGCCGAAGAGACCCAGTACTTC.

The chain has TRBV7-8 and TRBJ2-2, with TRBD2 identical over 9 bases. The CDR3 is 15 residues long. Per the germline V gene, CDR1 is SGHVS and CDR2 is FQNEAQ. Trimming removed 5 bases from V and 6 bases from J; junction bases left unmatched: 7. CDR3 coding DNA: TGTGCCAGCAGCATTGTAGCGGGAGCGGCCGGGGAGCTGTTTTTT. Protein product: CASSIVAGAAGELFF.

The V and J genes are TRBV5-1 and TRBJ1-6; TRBD1 aligns across 7 bases. V trimming: 3 bases; J trimming: 10 bases; junction bases outside the gene matches: 10. Germline loops: CDR1 SGHRS, CDR2 YFSETQ. The CDR3 sequence is 15 residues long. The CDR3 DNA reads as TGCGCCAGCAGCTCGACCCGACAGGGATCCTCACCCCTCCACTTT. It is translated as CASSSTRQGSSPLHF.

This clone was found once. The CDR3 protein is CASSVTGGGHGYTF. As DNA, the CDR3 is TGCGCCAGCAGCGTGACAGGGGGCGGTCATGGCTACACCTTC. This chain connects TRBV5-1 to TRBJ1-2; 10 bases agree with TRBD1. With V trimmed by 4 bases and J by 6 bases, 6 bases remained unmatched. CDR3 length: 14 amino acids. CDR1 and CDR2 from the germline V gene are SGHRS and YFSETQ.

This clone was seen a single time. V and J are TRBV6-5 and TRBJ1-2; D is uncertain. Germline assignment: CDR1 MNHEY and CDR2 SVGAGI. This CDR3 has 12 amino acids. The germline V and J ends were trimmed by 6 bases and 9 bases, with 14 bases remaining between them. The CDR3 bases are TGTGCCAGCAGAAGCTCCACTCTAAGCTACACCTTC. It codes for CASRSSTLSYTF.

V is TRBV27 and J is TRBJ2-3; 11 bases line up with TRBD1. The CDR3 loop spans 16 amino acids. V was clipped by 4 bases and J by 4 bases; unmatched bases: 7. CDR1 is MNHEY, CDR2 SMNVEV, per germline (reference sequence). For the CDR3, the DNA is TGTGCCAGCAGTTCCCCACGGACAGGGGGCCCAGATACGCAGTATTTT. It yields the protein CASSSPRTGGPDTQYF.

The chain combines TRBV6-5 with TRBJ2-2; no reliable D call. Trimming took off 5 bases at V and 7 bases at J, with 5 bases between the two ends. The CDR3 has 11 residues. The germline V gene encodes CDR1 MNHEY and CDR2 SVGAGI. CDR3 in DNA: TGTGCCAGCAGTCCCGGCGGGGAGCTGTTTTTT. This encodes CASSPGGELFF.

This clone was seen a single time. The chain employs TRBV15 and TRBJ2-3; no clear D gene. The CDR3 spans 13 residues. V was cut by 6 bases and J by 0 bases, with 7 bases left in between. Germline V lookup: CDR1 LNHNV, CDR2 YYDKDF (reference sequence). In DNA, the CDR3 is TGTGCCACCAGAGAGGACAGCACAGATACGCAGTATTTT. Translation gives CATREDSTDTQYF.

CDR3 in DNA: TGCGCCAGCAGCCAAGTTTCAAGCAGCGGGGAGCTGTTTTTT. Translating gives CASSQVSSSGELFF. The chain combines TRBV4-1 with TRBJ2-2, with D uncertain. With 1 base removed from V and 7 bases from J, the gap between germline ends came to 10 bases. Germline CDR1 reads MGHRA; CDR2 reads YSYEKL. The CDR3 has 14 amino acids.

The chain links TRBV7-8 to TRBJ2-1, with 10 bases that match TRBD2. In germline, CDR1 is SGHVS, CDR2 FQNEAQ. The CDR3 covers 16 residues. J lost 3 bases, V lost 5 bases, and 7 bases had no gene match. This CDR3 reads CASSERRLAGYNEQFF. The DNA for the CDR3 is TGTGCCAGCAGCGAAAGGAGACTAGCGGGCTACAATGAGCAGTTCTTC.

This clone was seen just once. The J gene is TRBJ2-3, the V gene TRBV7-3; 12 nucleotides match TRBD2. With V trimmed by 1 base and J by 3 bases, 14 bases remained unmatched. This CDR3 is built from 20 residues. In germline, CDR1 is SGHTA, CDR2 FQGTGA. The CDR3 reads CASSLKPRTSGTWKTDTQYF. The CDR3 DNA follows: TGTGCCAGCAGCTTAAAGCCGCGGACTAGCGGGACCTGGAAGACAGATACGCAGTATTTT.

The chain links TRBV4-1 to TRBJ1-4; D not certain. V was cut by 2 bases and J by 5 bases, with 12 bases left in between. The CDR3 has 15 residues. Germline CDR1 reads MGHRA; CDR2 reads YSYEKL. CDR3 bases: TGCGCCAGCAGCCAAAATCCCAGATTAAATGAAAAACTGTTTTTT. Protein product: CASSQNPRLNEKLFF.

In DNA form, the CDR3 reads TGTGCCAGCTCACCGACCCCACAGACGGGGTCTTTAGCCGGGGAGCTGTTTTTT. Protein product: CASSPTPQTGSLAGELFF. The chain is built from TRBV18 and TRBJ2-2; weak D call: TRBD2 (5 bases). V lost 3 bases, J lost 6 bases, and 23 bases lay in between. The CDR3 runs to 18 residues. Germline V lookup: CDR1 KGHSH, CDR2 LQKENI.

The chain recombines TRBV6-5 with TRBJ2-5; 8 bases line up with TRBD1. Germline CDR1 MNHEY, CDR2 SVGAGI. V trimming: 6 bases; J trimming: 4 bases; junction bases outside the gene matches: 10. The CDR3 contains 15 residues. The DNA of the CDR3 is TGTGCCAGCAGCCGGGACAGGCGGGAAGGAGAGACCCAGTACTTC. Translation: CASSRDRREGETQYF.

As DNA, the CDR3 is TGTGCCAGTGGGGACAGGGGTTCGCGGCAGCCCCAGCATTTT. This encodes CASGDRGSRQPQHF. The genes are TRBV19 and TRBJ1-5, with 10 bases identical to TRBD1. Germline loops: CDR1 LNHDA, CDR2 SQIVND (reference sequence). The CDR3 totals 14 residues. V trimming: 8 bases; J trimming: 7 bases; junction bases outside the gene matches: 8.

The J gene is TRBJ1-5, the V gene TRBV2; maybe TRBD1 (5 bases). The CDR3 is 15 amino acids. Trimming stripped 3 bases from V and 4 bases from J, with 13 bases between. Germline CDR1 is SNHLY and CDR2 is FYNNEI. DNA for the CDR3: TGTGCCAGCAGTGATGTCAGGGTTGGGAATCAGCCCCAGCATTTT. Its protein product is CASSDVRVGNQPQHF.

This rearrangement joins TRBV6-5 to TRBJ2-7, with 7 bases that match TRBD2. V trimming: 2 bases; J trimming: 4 bases; junction bases outside the gene matches: 11. The CDR3 is 16 amino acids. Germline CDR1 MNHEY, CDR2 SVGAGI. Here the CDR3 DNA reads TGTGCCAGCAGTTACCGGGTTCAAGCGGGGAGATACGAGCAGTACTTC. This gives the protein CASSYRVQAGRYEQYF.